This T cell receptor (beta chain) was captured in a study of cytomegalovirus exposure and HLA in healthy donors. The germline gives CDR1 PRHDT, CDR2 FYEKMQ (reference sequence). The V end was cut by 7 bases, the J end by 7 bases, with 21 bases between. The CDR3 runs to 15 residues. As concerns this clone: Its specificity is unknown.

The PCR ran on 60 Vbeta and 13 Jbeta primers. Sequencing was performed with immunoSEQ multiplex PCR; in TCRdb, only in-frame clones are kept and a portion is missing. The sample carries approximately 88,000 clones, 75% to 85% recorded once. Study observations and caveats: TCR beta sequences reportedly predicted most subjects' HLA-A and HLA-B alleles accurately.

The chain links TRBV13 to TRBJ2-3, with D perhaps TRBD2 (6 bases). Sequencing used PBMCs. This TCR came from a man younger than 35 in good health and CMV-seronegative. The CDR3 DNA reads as TGTGCCAGCAAAACGCGGAGGGGCAACCACTATACGCAGTATTTT. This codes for CASKTRRGNHYTQYF. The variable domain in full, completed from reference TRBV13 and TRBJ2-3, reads AAGVIQSPRHLIKEKRETATLKCYPIPRHDTVYWYQQGPGQDPQFLISFYEKMQSDKGSIPDRFSAQQFSDYHSELNMSSLELGDSALYFCASKTRRGNHYTQYFGPGTRLTVL.